This T cell receptor beta chain was observed in a study of T cells in Graves' hyperthyroidism and ophthalmopathy (dated by TCRdb to between 2018 and 2020). Context from the whole study: Peripheral blood samples were taken at the time of initial diagnosis, prior to any treatment. For training and testing, the roughly 93 patients in the discovery cohort were randomly divided in a 7:3 ratio. TCR V-J signatures able to tell the groups apart were searched for in a discovery cohort of some 97 patients, of whom roughly 42 had Graves' ophthalmopathy and about 55 had stable Graves' hyperthyroidism. After blood sampling, hyperthyroidism patients were treated with methimazole at a starting dose of 30 mg daily, and ophthalmopathy patients were treated with high-dose intravenous methylprednisolone. The paper describes TCR Vbeta CDR3 sequencing of about 140 peripheral blood samples, made up of about 40 ophthalmopathy patients, approximately 76 hyperthyroidism patients and roughly 17 progressor patients. An independent validation cohort of about 20 hyperthyroidism patients and more than 15 patients who later progressed to ophthalmopathy tested prospective prediction of ophthalmopathy. In addition, the study compared T-cell repertoires in thyroid tissue and in blood from several Graves' hyperthyroidism patients. Overall results and qualifications from the work: In validation, progression to ophthalmopathy was predicted by the model with more than 65% sensitivity and nearly 75% specificity, a median of about 6.8 months before onset. Ophthalmopathy was separated from stable hyperthyroidism by a 13 V-J signature model, with about 88% sensitivity and approximately 84% specificity obtained in cross-validation and 80%/75% obtained in testing. Most expanded thyroid clonotypes (frequency above 0.001) were also found in blood, which suggests that blood repertoires may mirror thyroid immune responses. Sample size was not statistically predetermined, and blinding of investigators to group allocation was not performed.

This clonotype showed up just once. Its specific antigen is unknown. Base qualities were left out, and no much larger clone turns up one base away. One read alone is a weak basis. Hyperthyroidism patients were newly diagnosed, had a disease duration of under 2 months, and were aged 18 to 65 years. Exclusion was applied to patients with uncontrolled infections, other autoimmune diseases, pregnancy or lactation. Diagnoses relied on clinical symptoms, serum thyroxine and TRAb, thyroid ultrasound and orbital computed tomography. Blood from progressor patients was collected at the time of first diagnosis with hyperthyroidism, before any ophthalmopathy symptoms had appeared. PBMCs were isolated from around 10 ml of fresh peripheral blood by Ficoll-Paque density gradient centrifugation. Progressor patients were initially diagnosed with Graves' hyperthyroidism and developed ophthalmopathy during follow-up. Total RNA was extracted with Trizol reagent, and quality was checked on an Agilent 2100 Bioanalyzer.

Reading from cysteine to phenylalanine, the CDR3 counts 15 amino acids. Only the CDR3 DNA is retained, 45 bases long and in frame from the first base. The germline V gene (reference sequence) provides CDR1 SGHNT and CDR2 YYREEE. The junction shows trimming of 2 bases on V and 7 bases on J, and the gene matches do not reach 9 bases of it. TCR beta CDR3 regions were amplified from RNA transcripts. The first round of RT-PCR for the TCR CDR3 was performed with the HTBI primer set and the Qiagen OneStep RT-PCR kit. The libraries were constructed in a second round of multiplex PCR and then size-selected and purified. Sequencing of the libraries was done on an Illumina HiSeq2000 using paired-end 100 bp reads. The authors processed their data as follows. SOAPnuke was used to process the raw data, with reads discarded if the reads contained adapters or uncalled bases, had a mean Phred below 15, or lacked an exact constant-primer or identifier match. High-quality paired reads were merged using COPE v1.2.5, and each unique nucleotide sequence was defined as a clonotype. MiTCR v1.1 was used to align clonotypes to the IMGT TRBV, TRBD and TRBJ reference segments. Analysis was restricted to V-J combinations with a frequency above 0.0001, which covered roughly 99% of repertoires. A TCS score was defined as the ratio between F50 (clonal expansion) and ExV (chaos), using BLOSUM62-based TCRdist between CDR3 peptides within each V-J. Welch's t-statistics and random forest reduced 450 to 600 V-J features to 10 to 15, which were used in a naive Bayes classifier (R e1071). The public reads were run again by TCRdb, first through fastp at Q25 and then through MiXCR, and only productive beta chains were kept. Under each unique CDR3 protein, matching rows form one entry showing the most common genes and DNA. Clone size and V and J calls follow TCRdb, not the original study. The sample yields fewer than 500,000 distinct CDR3 sequences; about 14% were counted once. The top ten clones comprise 20% to 25% of the sample.

The specimen sequenced was blood. The chain links TRBV5-4 with TRBJ2-1; a stretch of 7 junction bases matches TRBD1. The TCR comes from a man aged 25-45 years with Graves' hyperthyroidism that later progressed to Graves' ophthalmopathy. The CDR3 region reads CASSFDPDRNNEQFF. The nucleotide sequence reads TGTGCCAGCAGCTTCGACCCGGACAGGAATAATGAGCAGTTCTTC.